The 10 T cell receptor beta chains listed next were all sequenced from one sample in a study of blood T cell repertoires in COVID-19. Using immunoSEQ multiplex PCR, the repertoire was profiled, and TCRdb retains in-frame clones only, with some absent. The table includes fewer than 15,000 clones, 86% detected once. Sequencing used peripheral blood. These receptor sequences come from a man older than 75 with acute or convalescent COVID-19.

This clone appeared once. The V and J genes are TRBV5-1 and TRBJ2-7; 7 nucleotides match TRBD1. Germline trimming cut 4 bases from V and 3 bases from J; bases unmatched to any gene: 10. The CDR3 has 15 residues. The V gene's germline CDR1 is SGHRS and CDR2 YFSETQ. In nucleotides, the CDR3 is TGCGCCAGCAGCGACGACAGGGCCCACCTCTACGAGCAGTACTTC. Protein product: CASSDDRAHLYEQYF. The full variable domain, rest sourced from reference TRBV5-1 and TRBJ2-7, is KAGVTQTPRYLIKTRGQQVTLSCSPISGHRSVSWYQQTPGQGLQFLFEYFSETQRNKGNFPGRFSGRQFSNSRSEMNVSTLELGDSALYLCASSDDRAHLYEQYFGPGTRLTVT.

V is TRBV7-2 and J is TRBJ2-1; a weak D match, TRBD2 (5 bases). CDR3 length equals 15 residues. Trimming removed 2 bases from V and 1 base from J, with 9 bases in between. Germline-derived CDR1 and CDR2 are SGHTA and FQGNSA. The CDR3 loop reads CASSLYRGSYNEQFF. The DNA of the CDR3 is TGTGCCAGCAGCTTATATAGAGGGTCCTACAATGAGCAGTTCTTC.

The chain is built from TRBV19 and TRBJ1-1; possibly TRBD1 for D (5 bases). This CDR3 is 17 amino acids long. Germline V CDR1 and CDR2: LNHDA, SQIVND (reference sequence). Trimming removed 1 base at V and 5 bases at J, with 20 bases between. CDR3 sequence (DNA): TGTGCCAGTAGTATAGGTAGCGGGGGATGGGAGATAACTGAAGCTTTCTTT. Translated: CASSIGSGGWEITEAFF.

The rearrangement links TRBV14 to TRBJ2-1; TRBD1 agrees at 8 bases. CDR1 and CDR2 (germline): SGHDN, FVKESK. The CDR3 contains 15 residues. V trimming: 1 base; J trimming: 2 bases; junction bases outside the gene matches: 1. The CDR3 DNA reads TGTGCCAGCAGCCAAGTACAGGGGGCCTACAATGAGCAGTTCTTC. Encoded protein: CASSQVQGAYNEQFF. The whole variable domain, remainder taken from reference TRBV14 and TRBJ2-1, is EAGVTQFPSHSVIEKGQTVTLRCDPISGHDNLYWYRRVMGKEIKFLLHFVKESKQDESGMPNNRFLAERTGGTYSTLKVQPAELEDSGVYFCASSQVQGAYNEQFFGPGTRLTVL.

The V and J genes are TRBV6-5 and TRBJ1-4; weak D call: TRBD1 (6 bases). V lost 6 bases and J lost 5, with 16 bases in between. CDR1 is MNHEY and CDR2 is SVGAGI in the germline V gene. CDR3 length: 15 amino acids. DNA of the CDR3: TGTGCCAGCAGACTGACTCGGGGGGCGAATGAAAAACTGTTTTTT. This sequence encodes CASRLTRGANEKLFF.

V is TRBV4-1 and J is TRBJ2-7; a weak D match, TRBD2 (5 bases). The CDR3 sequence is 13 residues long. The V gene lost 1 base and the J gene lost 5 bases, with 9 bases spanning the gap. Looked up from germline, CDR1 is MGHRA and CDR2 is YSYEKL. The CDR3 DNA is TGCGCCAGCAGCCAAGGGGGAGTGCACGAGCAGTACTTC. It yields the protein CASSQGGVHEQYF.

The rearrangement uses TRBV11-3 and TRBJ1-1; the D is unclear. The V gene lost 0 bases and the J gene lost 6 bases, with 11 bases spanning the gap. Germline CDR1 is SGHNT and CDR2 is YENEEA. The CDR3 length is 14 residues. The CDR3 DNA reads as TGTGCCAGCAGCTTAGAGCGGGGTGTGGCTGAAGCTTTCTTT. It is translated as CASSLERGVAEAFF. The entire variable domain, with the rest obtained from reference TRBV11-3 and TRBJ1-1, is as follows: EAGVVQSPRYKIIEKKQPVAFWCNPISGHNTLYWYLQNLGQGPELLIRYENEEAVDDSQLPKDRFSAERLKGVDSTLKIQPAELGDSAVYLCASSLERGVAEAFFGQGTRLTVV.

The sample holds one count of this clone. As DNA, the CDR3 is TGTGCCAGCAGCACCAACGAGGAAGGGAGCTCTGGAAACACCATATATTTT. It specifies CASSTNEEGSSGNTIYF. The chain combines TRBV21-1 with TRBJ1-3. TRBV21-1 constitutes a pseudogene. The CDR3 sequence is 17 residues long.

The chain combines TRBV27 with TRBJ2-1, with D possibly matching TRBD2 (6 bases). Trimming removed 4 bases at V and 3 bases at J, with 13 bases between. Germline V gene data show CDR1 as MNHEY and CDR2 as SMNVEV (reference sequence). This CDR3 has 15 residues. This CDR3 reads CASSWPGTVYNEQFF. The DNA of the CDR3 is TGTGCCAGCAGTTGGCCCGGGACTGTCTACAATGAGCAGTTCTTC.

V gene TRBV13 combines with J gene TRBJ2-1, with 9 bases lining up with TRBD2. This CDR3 spans 17 amino acids. Germline CDR1 PRHDT, CDR2 FYEKMQ (reference sequence). V lost 5 bases and J lost 3; bases outside the gene matches: 11. The CDR3 DNA is TGTGCCAGCAGCCACACTAGCGGGTCCTCCCTCTACAATGAGCAGTTCTTC. This gives the protein CASSHTSGSSLYNEQFF. Variable domain in full (rest from reference TRBV13 and TRBJ2-1): AAGVIQSPRHLIKEKRETATLKCYPIPRHDTVYWYQQGPGQDPQFLISFYEKMQSDKGSIPDRFSAQQFSDYHSELNMSSLELGDSALYFCASSHTSGSSLYNEQFFGPGTRLTVL.